Below, 18 T cell receptor beta chains from the same sample are listed, as sequenced in a study of metastatic and nonmetastatic thyroid tumors. TCRdb reprocessed the PCR reads via MiXCR. Among about 4,000 clones listed, roughly a fifth were seen once. Treatment of any kind had been given to no patient before thyroid surgery. Sequenced sample: tumor tissue. The receptors come from a male donor with papillary thyroid cancer or a benign thyroid nodule (not recorded which). Some clones in this sample may be carry-over from other donors' samples.

The chain has TRBV6-1 and TRBJ2-2; maybe TRBD1 (8 bases). The CDR3 covers 13 residues. Germline CDR1 and CDR2: MNHNS and SASEGT. Trimming stripped 9 bases from V and 4 bases from J, with 12 bases between. The CDR3, as DNA: TGTGCCAGTACAGGGGGGGGCACCGGGGAGCTGTTTTTT. Protein product: CASTGGGTGELFF.

By share, this clone ranks as medium-sized. This chain connects TRBV27 to TRBJ2-1, with D perhaps matching TRBD1 or TRBD2 (5 bases each). The V gene lost 5 bases and the J gene lost 10 bases, with 21 bases spanning the gap. Germline lookup yields CDR1 MNHEY and CDR2 SMNVEV (reference sequence). This CDR3 is 15 amino acids long. The CDR3 DNA reads as TGTGCCAGCAGTCTAACGGGACCTGGTTTTTCAGAGCAGTTCTTC. Amino acid sequence: CASSLTGPGFSEQFF.

The V gene is TRBV10-3, the J gene TRBJ2-3; D is possibly TRBD1 or TRBD2 (5 bases each). The CDR3 contains 16 residues. The germline gives CDR1 ENHRY, CDR2 SYGVKD. V lost 5 bases to trimming and J lost 3 bases, with 18 bases between them. This CDR3 is CAISLGDRGLTDTQYF. In DNA form, the CDR3 reads TGTGCCATCAGTTTAGGTGACAGAGGGCTAACAGATACGCAGTATTTT.

The V call is TRBV28, the J call TRBJ2-7; TRBD2 matches at 7 bases. Germline CDR1 MDHEN, CDR2 SYDVKM. The CDR3 has 16 residues. Trimming took 11 bases from V and 3 from J; bases not matched to a gene: 19. CDR3 coding DNA: TGTGCCGGTAGTATTTACCGGACTAGTGAGGTCTACGAGCAGTACTTC. Amino acids: CAGSIYRTSEVYEQYF. The variable domain in full, with the rest retrieved from reference TRBV28 and TRBJ2-7, is DVKVTQSSRYLVKRTGEKVFLECVQDMDHENMFWYRQDPGLGLRLIYFSYDVKMKEKGDIPEGYSVSREKKERFSLILESASTNQTSMYLCAGSIYRTSEVYEQYFGPGTRLTVT.

This clone has a handful of counts. The CDR3 loop is CASSSARQGNTEAFF. In DNA, the CDR3 is TGTGCCAGCAGCTCAGCCCGACAGGGGAACACTGAAGCTTTCTTT. The chain couples TRBV7-2 to TRBJ1-1, with 7 bases matching TRBD1. The germline V gene encodes CDR1 SGHTA and CDR2 FQGNSA. V was clipped by 4 bases and J by 1 base; unmatched bases: 6. The CDR3 runs 15 residues.

This clone has a count of ten or more. This CDR3 reads CASSLGLTSGTSLSDTQYF. CDR3 bases: TGTGCCAGCAGCTTAGGTTTGACTAGCGGAACCTCCTTATCAGATACGCAGTATTTT. The V and J genes are TRBV11-3 and TRBJ2-3, with 9 bases matching TRBD2. Unmatched junction bases numbered 15, after V lost 1 base and J lost 4 bases. CDR1 is SGHNT, CDR2 YENEEA, per germline. The CDR3 is made up of 19 amino acids.

This clone rates as medium-sized. This chain joins TRBV10-3 and TRBJ1-3; D ambiguous. V lost 3 bases, J lost 4 bases, and 10 bases lay in between. The CDR3 consists of 14 residues. Germline values: CDR1 ENHRY, CDR2 SYGVKD. The CDR3 region is CAISDLPGGNTIYF. CDR3 nucleotide sequence: TGTGCCATCAGTGACCTCCCGGGAGGAAACACCATATATTTT.

This clone qualifies as medium-sized. V gene TRBV11-1 combines with J gene TRBJ2-6; D call uncertain. V shed 0 bases and J shed 0 bases, with 6 bases lying between them. Germline CDR1 reads SGHAT; CDR2 reads FQDESV (reference sequence). This CDR3 comprises 16 residues. CDR3 nucleotide sequence: TGTGCCAGCAGCTTAGCAAGGGTCTCTGGGGCCAACGTCCTGACTTTC. Amino acids: CASSLARVSGANVLTF.

This chain uses TRBV30 with TRBJ1-4; a possible D gene is TRBD1 (5 bases). Germline loops: CDR1 GTSNPN, CDR2 SVGIG (reference sequence). Trimming stripped 0 bases from V and 8 bases from J, with 16 bases between. The CDR3 loop spans 15 amino acids. The CDR3 coding sequence is TGTGCCTGGAGTGTACCTACAGGAGGAGACGAAAAACTGTTTTTT. It is translated as CAWSVPTGGDEKLFF. Combining the CDR3 with reference TRBV30 and TRBJ1-4 gives the whole variable domain SQTIHQWPATLVQPVGSPLSLECTVEGTSNPNLYWYRQAAGRGLQLLFYSVGIGQISSEVPQNLSASRPQDRQFILSSKKLLLSDSGFYLCAWSVPTGGDEKLFFGSGTQLSVL.

By sample fraction, this clone is medium-sized. The chain carries TRBV5-1 and TRBJ2-1; TRBD2 matches 9 bases. After removal of 3 bases from V and 2 bases from J, the junction contained 3 bases not matched to a gene. This CDR3 has 15 amino acids. Germline CDR1 reads SGHRS; CDR2 reads YFSETQ. CDR3 nucleotides: TGCGCCAGCAGCTCGACTAGCGGTCCCTACAATGAGCAGTTCTTC. It translates to CASSSTSGPYNEQFF.

This clone was detected a few times. This chain links TRBV27 with TRBJ2-2, with 7 positions matching TRBD2. V shed 7 bases, J shed 0 bases, and the junction held 14 bases outside the gene matches. This CDR3 is built from 18 residues. Germline-derived CDR1 and CDR2 are MNHEY and SMNVEV (reference sequence). CDR3 residues: CASKPLPGRGPNTGELFF. CDR3 nucleotides: TGTGCCAGCAAACCCCTCCCGGGGAGGGGTCCGAACACCGGGGAGCTGTTTTTT.

The gene calls are TRBV6-1 and TRBJ2-2; 7 bases match TRBD2. Per germline, CDR1 MNHNS and CDR2 SASEGT. J gave up 7 bases and V 4 bases, and 6 bases lay outside the gene matches. The CDR3 is 14 amino acids. The CDR3 DNA reads TGTGCCAGCAGTGTAAGCGGGACGGTCGGGGAGCTGTTTTTT. Protein sequence: CASSVSGTVGELFF.

This clone was recorded many times. This chain links TRBV7-8 with TRBJ2-5; 10 bases fit TRBD2. CDR3 length equals 16 residues. V trimming: 4 bases; J trimming: 2 bases; junction bases outside the gene matches: 7. The germline CDR1 and CDR2 sequences are SGHVS and FQNEAQ. In DNA form, the CDR3 reads TGTGCCAGCAGCTCCAGACTAGCGGGTGGGCAAGAGACCCAGTACTTC. It translates to CASSSRLAGGQETQYF. The entire variable domain, with the rest obtained from reference TRBV7-8 and TRBJ2-5, is as follows: GAGVSQSPRYKVAKRGQDVALRCDPISGHVSLFWYQQALGQGPEFLTYFQNEAQLDKSGLPSDRFFAERPEGSVSTLKIQRTQQEDSAVYLCASSSRLAGGQETQYFGPGTRLLVL.

This clone showed up many times. The gene calls are TRBV5-5 and TRBJ2-7, with 7 bases identical to TRBD1. V lost 5 bases and J lost 0; bases outside the gene matches: 5. Germline V gene sequence: CDR1 SGHKS, CDR2 YYEKEE (reference sequence). The CDR3 length is 14 residues. The CDR3 DNA reads TGTGCCAGCAGTCCGACAGGGAGCTCCTACGAGCAGTACTTC. Its protein is CASSPTGSSYEQYF.

The chain is built from TRBV6-2 or TRBV6-3 and TRBJ1-2; D remains ambiguous. CDR1 and CDR2 (germline): MNHEY, SVGEGT. This CDR3 has 13 amino acids. V was pared by 1 base and J by 1 base, with 4 bases between. The chain's CDR3 is CASSYWDNYGYTF. The CDR3 bases are TGTGCCAGCAGTTACTGGGATAACTATGGCTACACCTTC.

The V call is TRBV6-1, the J call TRBJ2-7; perhaps TRBD1 as D (6 bases). The germline V and J ends were trimmed by 5 bases and 3 bases, with 17 bases remaining between them. Germline assignment: CDR1 MNHNS and CDR2 SASEGT. The CDR3 sequence is 15 residues long. The CDR3 sequence is CASSPLPGHLYEQYF. CDR3 bases: TGTGCCAGCAGTCCCCTTCCGGGACACCTCTACGAGCAGTACTTC.

This clone is labeled as large. The chain combines TRBV6-5 with TRBJ2-1, with a possible D match to TRBD1 (5 bases). The CDR3 runs to 14 residues. From germline, CDR1 is MNHEY and CDR2 SVGAGI. V was clipped by 0 bases and J by 4 bases, with 7 bases between them. The chain's CDR3 is CASSYSDRYNEQFF. The CDR3 DNA reads as TGTGCCAGCAGTTACTCCGACAGATACAATGAGCAGTTCTTC.

At least ten counts were recorded for this clone. This may stem from a read error, because a much larger clone lies one nucleotide away. The chain is built from TRBV6-2 or TRBV6-3 and TRBJ2-5; 8 positions agree with TRBD1. After removal of 6 bases from V and 2 bases from J, the junction contained 8 bases not matched to a gene. Germline V gene lookup returns CDR1 MNHEY and CDR2 SVGEGT. The CDR3 has 15 amino acids. This CDR3 reads CASRSHDRGQETQYF. The CDR3 region has the DNA TGTGCCAGCAGGTCTCACGACAGGGGACAAGAGACCCAGTACTTC.